This passage covers 21 T cell receptor beta chains from one sample sequenced in a study of low-dose radiotherapy and immunotherapy resistance in tumors (dated by TCRdb to the early 2020s). First-strand cDNA was synthesized using Superscript III and a set of TRAV- and TRBV-specific primers, so that both TCRalpha and TCRbeta chains were covered. TCRs were amplified with Phusion for about 20 PCR cycles using a constant-region primer together with the adapter attached to the V primers. The raw public reads went through TCRdb reprocessing: fastp at Q25, MiXCR clone calling, in-frame beta chains kept. Each entry is one CDR3 protein sequence, shown with its most common DNA and genes. A total of over 5,500 distinct CDR3 sequences appear in this sample, about 71% of them only once. The ten biggest clones cover about 12% of the sample. These receptors were obtained from a human donor with advanced metastatic prostate, ovarian, gallbladder or colorectal cancer (not recorded which). This table probably holds off-target reads from a library built for another chain.

This chain's CDR3 is CASSPLRGSTYEQYF. The CDR3 bases are TGTGCCAGCAGCCCTCTACGTGGATCTACCTACGAGCAGTACTTC. The chain recombines TRBV11-1 with TRBJ2-7; D uncertain. Germline V gene lookup returns CDR1 SGHAT and CDR2 FQDESV (reference sequence). The CDR3 is 15 amino acids. V lost 5 bases and J 2 bases, leaving 16 bases between the germline ends.

By share, this clonotype ranks as large (0.1 to 1%). The chain uses TRBV9 and TRBJ2-2, with 12 bases identical to TRBD1. CDR1 and CDR2 (germline): SGDLS, YYNGEE. V lost 0 bases, J lost 3 bases, and 6 bases stayed unmatched. The CDR3 extends over 18 amino acids. The CDR3 sequence is CASSVAGTGGLDTGELFF. CDR3 in DNA: TGTGCCAGCAGCGTAGCAGGGACAGGGGGCTTGGACACCGGGGAGCTGTTTTTT.

The chain has TRBV3-1 and TRBJ2-7; unclear D gene. CDR1 is LGHDT and CDR2 is YNNKEL in the germline V gene (reference sequence). V shed 4 bases and J shed 4 bases, with 11 bases lying between them. This CDR3 spans 13 amino acids. The CDR3 nucleotides are TGTGCCAGCAGCCCATTTGTAAGTTACGAGCAGTACTTC. This translates into CASSPFVSYEQYF.

This rearrangement joins TRBV12-3 or TRBV12-4 to TRBJ2-2; 14 nucleotides align to TRBD2. The CDR3 length is 15 residues. J gave up 6 bases and V 6 bases, and 3 bases lay outside the gene matches. The CDR3 DNA reads TGTGCCAGCAGGACTAGCGGGGGGGCAGCCGGGGAGCTGTTTTTT. Its protein product is CASRTSGGAAGELFF.

The CDR3 DNA follows: TGTGCCAGCAGGCCCGACCCTGCGAGCTCCTACAATGAGCAGTTCTTC. As protein: CASRPDPASSYNEQFF. The chain combines TRBV6-8 with TRBJ2-1, with D uncertain. The CDR3 loop spans 16 amino acids. The germline gives CDR1 MNHGY, CDR2 SAAAGT. The germline V and J ends were trimmed by 6 bases and 0 bases, with 15 bases remaining between them.

The J gene is TRBJ2-7, the V gene TRBV4-2; 9 nucleotides align to TRBD1. The CDR3 covers 15 residues. The germline V gene has CDR1 LGHNA and CDR2 YNFKEQ. V shed 1 base, J shed 3 bases, and the junction held 4 bases outside the gene matches. CDR3 region: CASSQAQGQGYEQYF. The CDR3 DNA reads as TGTGCCAGCAGCCAAGCCCAGGGACAGGGCTACGAGCAGTACTTC.

The V and J genes are TRBV5-1 and TRBJ2-7, with 13 bases matching TRBD2. This CDR3 is 15 amino acids long. Germline CDR1 and CDR2: SGHRS and YFSETQ. V shed 3 bases, J shed 4 bases, and the junction held 4 bases outside the gene matches. Written as DNA, the CDR3 is TGCGCCAGCAGCTCTGGACTAGCGGGGGTATACGAGCAGTACTTC. Its protein product is CASSSGLAGVYEQYF.

V gene TRBV9 combines with J gene TRBJ1-1; no firm D call. CDR1 and CDR2 (germline): SGDLS, YYNGEE. This CDR3 has 11 residues. Trimming shortened V by 3 bases and J by 6 bases, and 6 bases separated the two germline ends. The CDR3 loop reads CASSAGSEAFF. CDR3 DNA sequence: TGTGCCAGCAGCGCCGGATCTGAAGCTTTCTTT.

The table lists this clonotype with a count of one. The rearrangement joins TRBV5-1 to TRBJ2-1; D is undetermined. Germline CDR1 reads SGHRS; CDR2 reads YFSETQ. Trimming left V 1 base short and J 3 bases short, with 11 bases between. This CDR3 is built from 15 residues. The CDR3 sequence: CASSLITALYNEQFF. In nucleotides, the CDR3 is TGCGCCAGCAGCTTGATTACAGCCCTCTACAATGAGCAGTTCTTC.

CDR3: CASSLGGAALGNSPLHF. The CDR3 nucleotides read TGCGCCAGCAGCTTGGGGGGGGCTGCTCTTGGTAATTCACCCCTCCACTTT. The chain links TRBV5-1 to TRBJ1-6, with D possibly being TRBD1 (6 bases). V was clipped by 0 bases and J by 6 bases, with 16 bases between them. The CDR3 consists of 17 residues. CDR1 is SGHRS, CDR2 YFSETQ, per germline.

J is TRBJ2-7 and V is TRBV4-2; D is possibly TRBD1 (7 bases). The CDR3 spans 12 residues. V was shortened by 4 bases and J by 7 bases, with 11 bases between the two germline ends. CDR1 is LGHNA and CDR2 is YNFKEQ in the germline V gene. The CDR3 coding sequence is TGTGCCAGCAGCCCACAGGGGAGGGAGCAGTACTTC. Translating it yields CASSPQGREQYF.

The V and J genes are TRBV7-9 and TRBJ1-2, with D perhaps matching TRBD1 (6 bases). Germline V gene lookup returns CDR1 SEHNR and CDR2 FQNEAQ (reference sequence). Trimming removed 3 bases at V and 9 bases at J, with 14 bases between. CDR3 size: 13 residues. The CDR3 sequence: CASSFALGDSYTF. The CDR3 nucleotides are TGTGCCAGCAGCTTCGCCTTAGGGGACAGCTACACCTTC.

V gene TRBV2 combines with J gene TRBJ1-2; D is perhaps TRBD1 (6 bases). CDR1 SNHLY and CDR2 FYNNEI come from the germline V gene. This CDR3 spans 13 amino acids. The V gene lost 5 bases and the J gene lost 8 bases, with 15 bases spanning the gap. As DNA, the CDR3 is TGTGCCAGCAGTCTAACAGGGTTTCAAGGCTACACCTTC. Its translation is CASSLTGFQGYTF.

The chain links TRBV19 to TRBJ2-1; tentative D call: TRBD2 (6 bases). CDR3 length equals 15 residues. Germline-derived CDR1 and CDR2 are LNHDA and SQIVND (reference sequence). V was cut by 3 bases and J by 6 bases, with 15 bases left in between. The CDR3 DNA reads TGTGCCAGTAGTATCAAGCGTCTGGGGGGCAATGAGCAGTTCTTC. It yields the protein CASSIKRLGGNEQFF.

This clonotype was seen only once. J is TRBJ2-1 and V is TRBV5-6, with 8 bases identical to TRBD1. The CDR3 is 14 amino acids. After removal of 4 bases from V and 9 bases from J, the junction contained 9 bases not matched to a gene. Germline CDR1 SGHDT, CDR2 YYEEEE. This CDR3 is CASSRETGATEQFF. The CDR3 DNA reads TGTGCCAGCAGCCGCGAGACAGGGGCGACTGAGCAGTTCTTC.

The J gene is TRBJ1-5, the V gene TRBV10-3; TRBD1 agrees at 8 bases. Trimming at V came to 7 bases and at J to 9 bases, leaving 5 bases not matched to a gene. Germline lookup yields CDR1 ENHRY and CDR2 SYGVKD. The CDR3 totals 12 residues. The CDR3 reads CAINNDRGPQHF. CDR3 DNA sequence: TGTGCCATCAATAACGACAGGGGGCCCCAGCATTTT.

A single count supports this clonotype. This chain links TRBV30 with TRBJ1-1; TRBD1 aligns across 9 bases. CDR1 and CDR2 (germline): GTSNPN, SVGIG (reference sequence). The CDR3 has 13 amino acids. The V gene end was trimmed by 5 bases and the J gene end by 5 bases; junction bases not matched to a gene: 6. The CDR3 DNA is TGTGCCTGGCGGAGACAGGGGGGAACTGAAGCTTTCTTT. The encoded protein is CAWRRQGGTEAFF.

The J gene is TRBJ2-7, the V gene TRBV5-6; TRBD1 matches 7 bases. J was trimmed by 3 bases and V by 4 bases; bases with no gene match: 4. CDR3 length: 13 residues. Germline CDR1 is SGHDT and CDR2 is YYEEEE. For the CDR3, the DNA is TGTGCCAGCAGCGTTAACAGGGGCTACGAGCAGTACTTC. It codes for CASSVNRGYEQYF.

The chain's CDR3 is CAWSRDRPYGYTF. The CDR3 DNA is TGTGCCTGGAGTCGGGACAGGCCCTATGGCTACACCTTC. The chain carries TRBV30 and TRBJ1-2; the match to TRBD1 covers 8 bases. CDR1 is GTSNPN and CDR2 is SVGIG in the germline V gene (reference sequence). The J segment lost 4 bases and the V segment lost 2 bases, leaving 3 bases of the junction unmatched. CDR3 length equals 13 residues.

The chain is built from TRBV5-1 and TRBJ2-1; 16 nucleotides match TRBD2. The J segment lost 12 bases and the V segment lost 3 bases, leaving 9 bases of the junction unmatched. Germline V gives CDR1 SGHRS, CDR2 YFSETQ. This CDR3 region has 16 residues. The CDR3 bases are TGCGCCAGCAGCTCGGGGGGACTAGCGGGAGGGCCGGGGCAGTTCTTC. This encodes CASSSGGLAGGPGQFF. Combining the CDR3 with reference TRBV5-1 and TRBJ2-1 gives the whole variable domain KAGVTQTPRYLIKTRGQQVTLSCSPISGHRSVSWYQQTPGQGLQFLFEYFSETQRNKGNFPGRFSGRQFSNSRSEMNVSTLELGDSALYLCASSSGGLAGGPGQFFGPGTRLTVL.

A few counts support this clonotype. The gene calls are TRBV5-1 and TRBJ2-1, with D maybe TRBD2 (6 bases). V was shortened by 0 bases and J by 0 bases, with 10 bases between the two germline ends. The CDR3 consists of 16 residues. Germline CDR1 reads SGHRS; CDR2 reads YFSETQ. The CDR3 DNA reads as TGCGCCAGCAGCTTGGTAGCGGCGAGCTCCTACAATGAGCAGTTCTTC. As protein: CASSLVAASSYNEQFF. The full variable domain, its missing parts supplied by reference TRBV5-1 and TRBJ2-1, is KAGVTQTPRYLIKTRGQQVTLSCSPISGHRSVSWYQQTPGQGLQFLFEYFSETQRNKGNFPGRFSGRQFSNSRSEMNVSTLELGDSALYLCASSLVAASSYNEQFFGPGTRLTVL.